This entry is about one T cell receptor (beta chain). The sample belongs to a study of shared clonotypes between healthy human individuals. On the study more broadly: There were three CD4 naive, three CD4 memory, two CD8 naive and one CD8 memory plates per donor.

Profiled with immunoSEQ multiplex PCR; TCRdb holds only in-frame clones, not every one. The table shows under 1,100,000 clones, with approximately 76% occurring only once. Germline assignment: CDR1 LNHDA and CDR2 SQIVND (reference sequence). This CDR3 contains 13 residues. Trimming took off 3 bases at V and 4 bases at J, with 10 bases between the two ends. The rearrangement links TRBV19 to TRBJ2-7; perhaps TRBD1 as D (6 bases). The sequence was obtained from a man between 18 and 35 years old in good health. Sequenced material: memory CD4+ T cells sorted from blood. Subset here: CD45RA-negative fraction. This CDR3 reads CASSMDREYEQYF. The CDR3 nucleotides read TGTGCCAGTAGTATGGACAGAGAATACGAGCAGTACTTC.